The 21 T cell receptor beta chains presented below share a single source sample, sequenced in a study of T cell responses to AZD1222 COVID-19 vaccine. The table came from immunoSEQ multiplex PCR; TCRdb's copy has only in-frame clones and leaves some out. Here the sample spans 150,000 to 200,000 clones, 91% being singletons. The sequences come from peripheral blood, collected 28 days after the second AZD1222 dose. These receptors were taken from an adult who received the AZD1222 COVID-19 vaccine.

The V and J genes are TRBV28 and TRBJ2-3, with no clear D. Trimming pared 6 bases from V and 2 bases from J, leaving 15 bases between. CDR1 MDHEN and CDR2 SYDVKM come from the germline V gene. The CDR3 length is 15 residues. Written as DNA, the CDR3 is TGTGCCAGCAGAACGGTCTTAAGGCTCACAGATACGCAGTATTTT. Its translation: CASRTVLRLTDTQYF.

The CDR3 DNA is TGTGCCAGTAAATGGGGGACAGAAACCTACGAGCAGTACTTC. Translating gives CASKWGTETYEQYF. The chain links TRBV19 to TRBJ2-7; 7 bases agree with TRBD1. This CDR3 spans 14 amino acids. Germline CDR1 reads LNHDA; CDR2 reads SQIVND (reference sequence). V trimming: 7 bases; J trimming: 2 bases; junction bases outside the gene matches: 8.

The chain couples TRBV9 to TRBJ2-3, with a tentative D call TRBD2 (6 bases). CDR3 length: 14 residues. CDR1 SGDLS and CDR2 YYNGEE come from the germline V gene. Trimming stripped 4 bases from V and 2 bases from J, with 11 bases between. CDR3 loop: CASSSRGITDTQYF. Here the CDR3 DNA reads TGTGCCAGCAGCTCGCGGGGTATCACAGATACGCAGTATTTT.

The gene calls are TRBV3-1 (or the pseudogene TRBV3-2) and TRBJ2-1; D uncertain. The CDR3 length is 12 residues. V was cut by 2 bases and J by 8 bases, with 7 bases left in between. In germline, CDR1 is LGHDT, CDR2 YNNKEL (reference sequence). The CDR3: CASSQSTHEQFF. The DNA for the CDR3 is TGTGCCAGCAGCCAAAGTACGCATGAGCAGTTCTTC.

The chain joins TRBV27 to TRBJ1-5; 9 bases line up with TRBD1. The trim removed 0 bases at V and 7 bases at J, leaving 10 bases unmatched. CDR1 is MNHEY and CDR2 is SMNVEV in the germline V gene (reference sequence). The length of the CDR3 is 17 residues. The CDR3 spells CASSLSLDRGRGQPQHF. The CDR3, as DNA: TGTGCCAGCAGTTTATCGTTGGACAGGGGCCGGGGCCAGCCCCAGCATTTT.

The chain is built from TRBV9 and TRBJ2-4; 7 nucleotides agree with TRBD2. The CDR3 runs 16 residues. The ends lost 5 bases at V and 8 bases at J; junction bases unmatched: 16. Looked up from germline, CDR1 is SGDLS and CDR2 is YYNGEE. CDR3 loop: CASSRNSGGGRDIQYF. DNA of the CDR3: TGTGCCAGCAGTCGAAACTCTGGCGGGGGTAGGGACATTCAGTACTTC.

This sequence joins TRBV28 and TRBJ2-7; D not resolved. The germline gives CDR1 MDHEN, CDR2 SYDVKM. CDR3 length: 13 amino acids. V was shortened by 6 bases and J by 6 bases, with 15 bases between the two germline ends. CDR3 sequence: CASSRLSGGEQYF. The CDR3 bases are TGTGCCAGCAGCCGTCTCTCGGGCGGCGAGCAGTACTTC.

The CDR3 bases are TGTGCCAGTAAATCCCGGGACAGGGGGACCCAGTACTTC. Translation gives CASKSRDRGTQYF. J is TRBJ2-5 and V is TRBV19; TRBD1 matches at 10 bases. CDR1 is LNHDA, CDR2 SQIVND, per germline (reference sequence). The CDR3 totals 13 residues. The V segment lost 7 bases and the J segment 7 bases; nucleotides outside the gene matches: 6.

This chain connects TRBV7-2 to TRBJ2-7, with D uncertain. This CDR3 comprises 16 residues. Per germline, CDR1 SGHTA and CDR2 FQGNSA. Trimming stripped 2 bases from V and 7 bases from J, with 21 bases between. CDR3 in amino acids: CASSLSPALRGDEQYF. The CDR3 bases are TGTGCCAGCAGCTTATCACCGGCCCTCCGTGGGGATGAGCAGTACTTC.

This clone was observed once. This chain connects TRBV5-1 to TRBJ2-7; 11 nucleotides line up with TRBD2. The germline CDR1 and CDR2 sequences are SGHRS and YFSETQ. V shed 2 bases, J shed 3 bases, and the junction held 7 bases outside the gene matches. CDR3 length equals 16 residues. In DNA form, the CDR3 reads TGCGCCAGCAGCTTTACCGGGACTAGCGGTATCTACGAGCAGTACTTC. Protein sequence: CASSFTGTSGIYEQYF.

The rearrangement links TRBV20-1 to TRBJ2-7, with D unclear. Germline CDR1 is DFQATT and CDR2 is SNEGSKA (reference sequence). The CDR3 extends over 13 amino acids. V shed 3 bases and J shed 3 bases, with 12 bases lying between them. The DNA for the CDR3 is TGCAGTGCTAGTTGGCGGCGGAACTACGAGCAGTACTTC. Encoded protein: CSASWRRNYEQYF.

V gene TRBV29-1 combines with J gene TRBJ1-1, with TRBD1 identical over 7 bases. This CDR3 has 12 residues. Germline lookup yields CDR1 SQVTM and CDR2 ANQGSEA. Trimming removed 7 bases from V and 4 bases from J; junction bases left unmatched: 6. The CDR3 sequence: CSDMTGTTEAFF. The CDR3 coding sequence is TGCAGCGACATGACAGGGACCACTGAAGCTTTCTTT.

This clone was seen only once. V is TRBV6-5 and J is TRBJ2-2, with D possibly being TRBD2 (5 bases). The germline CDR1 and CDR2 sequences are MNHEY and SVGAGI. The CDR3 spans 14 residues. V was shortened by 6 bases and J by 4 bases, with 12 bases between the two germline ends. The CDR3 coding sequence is TGTGCCAGCAGAACCGGGATCGGCACCGGGGAGCTGTTTTTT. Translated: CASRTGIGTGELFF.

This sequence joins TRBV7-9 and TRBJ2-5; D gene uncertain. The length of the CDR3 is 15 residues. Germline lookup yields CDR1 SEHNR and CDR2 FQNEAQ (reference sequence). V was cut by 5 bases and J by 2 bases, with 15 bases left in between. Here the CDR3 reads CASSPPSSPQETQYF. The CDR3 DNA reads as TGTGCCAGCAGCCCACCTTCGTCCCCACAAGAGACCCAGTACTTC.

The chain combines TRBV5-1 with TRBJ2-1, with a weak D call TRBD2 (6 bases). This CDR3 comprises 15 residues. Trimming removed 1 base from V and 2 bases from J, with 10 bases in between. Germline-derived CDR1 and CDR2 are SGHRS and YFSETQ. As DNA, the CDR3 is TGCGCCAGCAGCTTGATAGCGGCCACCTACAATGAGCAGTTCTTC. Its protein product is CASSLIAATYNEQFF. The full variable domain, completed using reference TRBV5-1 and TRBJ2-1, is KAGVTQTPRYLIKTRGQQVTLSCSPISGHRSVSWYQQTPGQGLQFLFEYFSETQRNKGNFPGRFSGRQFSNSRSEMNVSTLELGDSALYLCASSLIAATYNEQFFGPGTRLTVL.

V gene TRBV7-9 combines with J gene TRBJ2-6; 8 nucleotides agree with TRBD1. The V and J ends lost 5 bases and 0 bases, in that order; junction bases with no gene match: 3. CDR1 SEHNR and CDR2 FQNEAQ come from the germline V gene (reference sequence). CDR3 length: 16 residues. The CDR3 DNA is TGTGCCAGCAGCCCTACAGGGGGCTCTGGGGCCAACGTCCTGACTTTC. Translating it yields CASSPTGGSGANVLTF.

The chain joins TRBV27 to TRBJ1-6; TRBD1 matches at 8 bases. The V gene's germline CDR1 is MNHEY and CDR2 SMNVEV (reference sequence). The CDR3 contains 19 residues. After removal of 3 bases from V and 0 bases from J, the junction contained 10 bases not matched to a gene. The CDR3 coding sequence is TGTGCCAGCAGTTTTCTCTCGACAGGGGCCCGCTCCTATAATTCACCCCTCCACTTT. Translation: CASSFLSTGARSYNSPLHF.

The CDR3 nucleotides are TGTGCCACCAGTGATTTGACTAGCGGGACCACAGATACGCAGTATTTT. Its translation: CATSDLTSGTTDTQYF. The chain combines TRBV24-1 with TRBJ2-3; 10 bases align to TRBD2. This CDR3 region has 16 residues. In germline, CDR1 is KGHDR, CDR2 SFDVKD. Trimming cost V 0 bases and J 2 bases; bases outside gene matches: 1.

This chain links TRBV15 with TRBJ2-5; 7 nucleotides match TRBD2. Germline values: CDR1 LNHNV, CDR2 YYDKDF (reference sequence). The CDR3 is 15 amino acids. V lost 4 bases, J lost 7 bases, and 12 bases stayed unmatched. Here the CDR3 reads CATSMGGREVMTQYF. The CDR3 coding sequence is TGTGCCACCAGCATGGGGGGACGGGAGGTCATGACCCAGTACTTC.

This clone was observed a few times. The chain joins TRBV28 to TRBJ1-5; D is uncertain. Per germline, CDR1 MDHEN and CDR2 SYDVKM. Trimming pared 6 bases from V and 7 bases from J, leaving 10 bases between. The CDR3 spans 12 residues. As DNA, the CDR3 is TGTGCCAGCAGCCGCCGGGCCCAGCCCCAGCATTTT. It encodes CASSRRAQPQHF.

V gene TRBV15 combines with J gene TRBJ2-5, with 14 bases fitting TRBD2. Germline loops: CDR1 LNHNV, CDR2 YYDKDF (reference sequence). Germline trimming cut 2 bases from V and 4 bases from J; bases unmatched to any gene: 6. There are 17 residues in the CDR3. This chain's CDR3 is CATSRNLGTSGGETQYF. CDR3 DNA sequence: TGTGCCACCAGCAGAAACCTCGGGACTAGCGGGGGAGAGACCCAGTACTTC.